Each of the 3 T cell receptor beta chains below was sequenced from the same sample in a study of Graves' ophthalmopathy and Graves' hyperthyroidism. Amplifying from RNA transcripts, the study obtained TCR beta CDR3 regions. Following a first-round RT-PCR that used HTBI primers, a second-round multiplex PCR was carried out. MiXCR was run by TCRdb on the multiplex PCR reads, yielding one entry per CDR3 protein. Found here are around 1.1 million distinct CDR3 sequences, around a third of them singletons; the top ten hold more than 9.5%. Sequenced sample: peripheral blood or thyroid tissue (not recorded which). Every receptor here comes from an adult man with Graves' hyperthyroidism.

This chain uses TRBV9 with TRBJ2-2; D might be TRBD2 (5 bases). The CDR3 has 13 residues. With 4 bases removed from V and 5 bases from J, the gap between germline ends came to 9 bases. The germline gives CDR1 SGDLS, CDR2 YYNGEE. CDR3 sequence (DNA): TGTGCCAGCAGCCCCGGGATGACCGGGGAGCTGTTTTTT. Amino acid sequence: CASSPGMTGELFF.

A note on this clonotype: A much larger clone differs by one base, so this may be a read error. V is TRBV2 and J is TRBJ1-1, with TRBD1 as a possible D gene (5 bases). Between the trimmed V and J ends, which lost 5 bases and 11 bases, there was a span of 15 bases. CDR3 length: 12 amino acids. Germline V gene data show CDR1 as SNHLY and CDR2 as FYNNEI. This CDR3 is CASSRDGGYAFF. CDR3 nucleotides: TGTGCCAGCAGTCGGGACGGGGGGTATGCTTTCTTT.

The rearrangement uses TRBV10-3 and TRBJ1-2, with 7 positions matching TRBD1. The germline CDR1 and CDR2 sequences are ENHRY and SYGVKD. V shed 3 bases and J 4 bases; nucleotides not matched to a gene: 2. The CDR3 extends over 13 amino acids. Here the CDR3 DNA reads TGTGCCATCAGTGAAGGGGACAGCTATGGCTACACCTTC. Its translation is CAISEGDSYGYTF.